The rows below give T cell receptor beta chains drawn from one sample of a study of Tregs in tolerant kidney transplant recipients. Only in-frame clones appear in the TCRdb table, and some are missing; sequencing was by immunoSEQ multiplex PCR. The sample contains roughly 69,000 clones, 95% to 98% of which appear only once. The specimen was Tregs from blood, collected before the transplant. The receptors derive from a human donor who received a combined kidney and bone marrow transplant. Both conserved end residues are part of each CDR3. The D gene is left open where the match is weak. Size tells how often a clone was seen (once, few, many) or the class of an expanded clone, and some rows leave it out.

abundance	d_gene	len	v_gene	j_gene	CDR3nt	CDR3aa
.	.	16	TRBV30	TRBJ1-5	TGTGCCTGGAGTGGCGGGCCGCTCTATAGCAATCAGCCCCAGCATTTT	CAWSGGPLYSNQPQHF
.	.	13	TRBV6-5	TRBJ1-2	TGTGCCAGCAGTTACACGGGGGACTATGGCTACACCTTC	CASSYTGDYGYTF
.	TRBD2	14	TRBV2	TRBJ2-1	TGTGCCAGCATCGGCCTAGCGGTCTACAATGAGCAGTTCTTC	CASIGLAVYNEQFF
.	TRBD1	16	TRBV9	TRBJ2-1	TGTGCCAGCAGCGTATTGGGGACAGCCACATACAATGAGCAGTTCTTC	CASSVLGTATYNEQFF
.	.	13	TRBV29-1	TRBJ2-1	TGCAGCGTTGTCGGCGGAACCTACAATGAGCAGTTCTTC	CSVVGGTYNEQFF
.	.	17	TRBV11-2	TRBJ2-6	TGTGCCAGCAGCTTAGAGATTCACAGGGCTGGGGCCAACGTCCTGACTTTC	CASSLEIHRAGANVLTF
.	TRBD2	15	TRBV9	TRBJ2-1	TGTGCCAGCAGCGCCTACTGGGTAGCGGGGGGGCATCAGTTCTTC	CASSAYWVAGGHQFF
.	.	12	TRBV18	TRBJ1-2	TGTGCCAGCTCAAGAGGGGAGGATGGCTACACCTTC	CASSRGEDGYTF
.	.	16	TRBV5-4	TRBJ2-1	TGTGCCAGCAGCTCCCCCCCCGGACTGGGATACAATGAGCAGTTCTTC	CASSSPPGLGYNEQFF
.	.	16	TRBV2	TRBJ2-2	TGTGCCAGCAGTGCCCCGCTTAAAGTAGTCGCCGGGGAGCTGTTTTTT	CASSAPLKVVAGELFF
.	.	14	TRBV5-1	TRBJ2-1	TGCGCCAGCAGTAGGGGGAGCTCCTACAATGAGCAGTTCTTC	CASSRGSSYNEQFF
.	.	17	TRBV4-1	TRBJ1-1	TGCGCCAGCAGCCAAGATAGGAACAAGGGGGGGACCACTGAAGCTTTCTTT	CASSQDRNKGGTTEAFF
.	TRBD2	15	TRBV2	TRBJ2-1	TGTGCCAGCAGGCCGGGACTAGCGGGATCGGGTGAGCAGTTCTTC	CASRPGLAGSGEQFF
.	TRBD1	16	TRBV19	TRBJ1-1	TGTGCCAGTAGTCTATATCCTGGGACAGGGAGCGCTGAAGCTTTCTTT	CASSLYPGTGSAEAFF
.	.	13	TRBV30	TRBJ1-1	TGTGCCTGGTCGGGAGGGGCTAACACTGAAGCTTTCTTT	CAWSGGANTEAFF
.	TRBD2	15	TRBV5-1	TRBJ2-7	TGCGCCAGCAGCTCCCCCTCTAGCGGAGTTTACGAGCAGTACTTC	CASSSPSSGVYEQYF
.	.	15	TRBV19	TRBJ1-5	TGTGCCAGTAGTTCCCTCGGGGTTAGCAATCAGCCCCAGCATTTT	CASSSLGVSNQPQHF
.	TRBD1	14	TRBV28	TRBJ2-7	TGTGCCAGCACCCCCGGACAGGGACACTACGAGCAGTACTTC	CASTPGQGHYEQYF
.	TRBD2	15	TRBV18	TRBJ2-1	TGTGCCAGCTCAGCCGGGACTAGCGGGGTGAATGAGCAGTTCTTC	CASSAGTSGVNEQFF
once	.	14	TRBV28	TRBJ1-2	TGTGCCAGCAGTTCCCTGGCGGAGGGGTCTGGCTACACCTTC	CASSSLAEGSGYTF
.	TRBD1	13	TRBV5-5	TRBJ2-1	TGTGCCAGCAGCTCCTACAGGGACAGTGAGCAGTTCTTC	CASSSYRDSEQFF
.	TRBD1	16	TRBV5-6	TRBJ2-3	TGTGCCAGCAGCCGTCCCGGGACAGGGTCCGCAGATACGCAGTATTTT	CASSRPGTGSADTQYF
.	TRBD1	13	TRBV7-8	TRBJ2-7	TGTGCCAGCAGGCCTACAGGGGGCGGCGAGCAGTACTTC	CASRPTGGGEQYF
.	.	15	TRBV28	TRBJ1-2	TGTGCCAGCAGAAAGTATTCCAAATCCGGCTATGGCTACACCTTC	CASRKYSKSGYGYTF
.	.	14	TRBV9	TRBJ1-3	TGTGCCAGCAGCGTAGGGGGAGCAGGAAACACCATATATTTT	CASSVGGAGNTIYF
.	TRBD2	18	TRBV27	TRBJ2-7	TGTGCCAGCAGTTTATTTTCCAGACTAGCGGGAGGAACCTACGAGCAGTACTTC	CASSLFSRLAGGTYEQYF
.	TRBD2	17	TRBV5-6	TRBJ2-1	TGTGCCAGCAGCTTGGCACTAGCGGGCAGGACGGTCAATGAGCAGTTCTTC	CASSLALAGRTVNEQFF
.	.	13	TRBV6-5	TRBJ1-4	TGTGCCAGCAGTTACCTAACTAATGAAAAACTGTTTTTT	CASSYLTNEKLFF
.	TRBD1	13	TRBV4-3	TRBJ1-1	TGCGCCAGCAGCCTTACAGGGGGCACTGAAGCTTTCTTT	CASSLTGGTEAFF
.	TRBD2	18	TRBV9	TRBJ2-3	TGTGCCAGCAGCGTTTTCACTAGCGGGCGTCACAGCACAGATACGCAGTATTTT	CASSVFTSGRHSTDTQYF
.	TRBD1	16	TRBV5-1	TRBJ2-3	TGCGCCAGCAGCTCCTTCACAGGGGTGGGCACAGATACGCAGTATTTT	CASSSFTGVGTDTQYF
.	TRBD1	16	TRBV27	TRBJ2-2	TGTGCCAGCACAATCCGAGACAGGGGATTCACCGGGGAGCTGTTTTTT	CASTIRDRGFTGELFF
.	TRBD2	17	TRBV7-9	TRBJ2-1	TGTGCCAGCAGCTTAGGAGCGTCTAGCGGGACCTACAATGAGCAGTTCTTC	CASSLGASSGTYNEQFF
.	.	15	TRBV5-1	TRBJ2-2	TGCGCCAGCAGCTCCCGAGGAACTGTTGCTGGGGAGCTGTTTTTT	CASSSRGTVAGELFF
.	TRBD1	15	TRBV6-1	TRBJ2-7	TGTGCCAGCAGTACCGGGGGGACAGGGCACTACGAGCAGTACTTC	CASSTGGTGHYEQYF
.	.	15	TRBV18	TRBJ2-7	TGTGCCAGCTCACCACCGGGTAGAGGGAACTACGAGCAGTACTTC	CASSPPGRGNYEQYF
.	TRBD2	17	TRBV7-2	TRBJ2-2	TGTGCCAGCAGCTTAGTGGGCGGGGGGATAAACACCGGGGAGCTGTTTTTT	CASSLVGGGINTGELFF
once	.	17	TRBV18	TRBJ2-2	TGTGCCAGCTCACCGGTTATCCAGGGGCTGAACACCGGGGAGCTGTTTTTT	CASSPVIQGLNTGELFF
.	.	13	TRBV7-2	TRBJ2-1	TGTGCCAGCAGCCTCACCTACTACAATGAGCAGTTCTTC	CASSLTYYNEQFF
.	TRBD2	15	TRBV18	TRBJ2-5	TGTGCCAGCTCCAAGGGGGAGCGGGAGCAAGAGACCCAGTACTTC	CASSKGEREQETQYF
.	TRBD1	15	TRBV5-1	TRBJ2-7	TGCGCCAGCAGCCCTAGACAGGGGGTCAGCTACGAGCAGTACTTC	CASSPRQGVSYEQYF
.	TRBD2	12	TRBV19	TRBJ2-1	TGTGCCAGTAAGGGGACTAGGAATGAGCAGTTCTTC	CASKGTRNEQFF
.	.	14	TRBV6-5	TRBJ1-2	TGTGCCAGCAGTTACACTGACGGAGTCTATGGCTACACCTTC	CASSYTDGVYGYTF
.	TRBD2	16	TRBV6-5	TRBJ2-7	TGTGCCAGCAGTTATTCTAGCGGGAGGACGGTCTACGAGCAGTACTTC	CASSYSSGRTVYEQYF
.	.	14	TRBV4-1	TRBJ2-5	TGCGCCAGCAGCCAAGAGTTAGCTCAAGAGACCCAGTACTTC	CASSQELAQETQYF
.	TRBD1	14	TRBV5-1	TRBJ2-5	TGCGCCAGCAGCGCAACAGGGGGACAAGAGACCCAGTACTTC	CASSATGGQETQYF
.	.	12	TRBV5-6	TRBJ2-7	TGTGCCAGCAGCCGGGGACTTTACGAGCAGTACTTC	CASSRGLYEQYF
.	.	13	TRBV7-3	TRBJ2-7	TGTGCCAGCAGCCCCTCCGGAGGAGGCGAGCAGTACTTC	CASSPSGGGEQYF
.	TRBD2	15	TRBV4-3	TRBJ2-7	TGCGCCAGCAGCCAAGATTATGAGCGGGGGTGGGTGCAGTACTTC	CASSQDYERGWVQYF